The present TCR beta chain was sequenced within a study of Graves' ophthalmopathy and Graves' hyperthyroidism. The CDR3 totals 17 residues. The V segment lost 2 bases and the J segment 2 bases; nucleotides outside the gene matches: 8. CDR1 LGHNT and CDR2 FRNRAP come from the germline V gene. Amplified material comprised TCR beta CDR3 regions derived from RNA transcripts. HTBI primers served in a first-round RT-PCR, which a second-round multiplex PCR followed. TCRdb ran MiXCR on the multiplex PCR reads and lists one entry per CDR3 protein. Of around 1,200,000 distinct CDR3 sequences in the sample, approximately 35% were seen once.

Sequencing was done on a sample of peripheral blood or thyroid tissue (not recorded which). The J gene is TRBJ2-2, the V gene TRBV12-5; 7 positions agree with TRBD2. The origin of this receptor is an adult man with Graves' hyperthyroidism. Here the CDR3 reads CASGLFGLADNTGELFF. CDR3 coding DNA: TGTGCTAGTGGTTTGTTTGGCCTAGCGGATAACACCGGGGAGCTGTTTTTT.